This TCR beta chain was recorded in a study of control samples from healthy donors and cancer patients. Clones were sequenced by immunoSEQ multiplex PCR, and TCRdb holds only the in-frame ones, with some missing. The sample lists 75,000 to 95,000 clones, approximately 84% occurring once. Germline CDR1 is MGHRA and CDR2 is YSYEKL. V dropped 4 bases and J dropped 0 bases, with 13 bases sitting between them. The CDR3 sequence is 16 residues long. This clonotype was obtained from a man between 65 and 85 years old with lung cancer. The genes are TRBV4-1 and TRBJ1-5; perhaps TRBD1 as D (6 bases). Sequencing used PBMCs. Written as DNA, the CDR3 is TGCGCCAGCAGCCCAGGACAGACCTATAGCAATCAGCCCCAGCATTTT. Its translation is CASSPGQTYSNQPQHF.